Following are 28 T cell receptor beta chains from one sample sequenced in a study of blood T cell repertoires in COVID-19. Assay: immunoSEQ multiplex PCR; the TCRdb copy retains only in-frame clones and omits some. The sample consists of some 62,000 clones, over 60% of them appearing once. Sequencing was performed on peripheral blood. The source of these receptors is a human donor in a cohort sampled during active COVID-19.

CDR3 protein: CASSPRQGTDTQYF. DNA of the CDR3: TGTGCCAGCTCACCAAGACAGGGCACAGATACGCAGTATTTT. The chain combines TRBV18 with TRBJ2-3, with TRBD1 as a possible D gene (6 bases). V gave up 2 bases and J gave up 1 base, with 7 bases separating them. Per the germline V gene, CDR1 is KGHSH and CDR2 is LQKENI. CDR3 length equals 14 residues.

The rearrangement links TRBV6-5 to TRBJ2-7; D might be TRBD2 (6 bases). CDR3 length: 12 residues. Germline V gene data show CDR1 as MNHEY and CDR2 as SVGAGI. Between the trimmed V and J ends, which lost 7 bases and 3 bases, there was a span of 10 bases. CDR3 protein: CASKGGNYEQYF. The CDR3 coding sequence is TGTGCCAGCAAGGGCGGGAACTACGAGCAGTACTTC.

The chain is built from TRBV3-1 (or the pseudogene TRBV3-2) and TRBJ2-5, with 8 positions matching TRBD2. Per germline, CDR1 LGHDT and CDR2 YNNKEL (reference sequence). V was pared by 0 bases and J by 5 bases, with 8 bases of the junction left unmatched. The CDR3 loop spans 16 amino acids. The CDR3 DNA reads TGTGCCAGCAGCCAAGACGGGACTAGTGGGTGGGAGACCCAGTACTTC. Its protein is CASSQDGTSGWETQYF.

The rearrangement uses TRBV6-6 and TRBJ1-4; D remains unclear. Germline lookup yields CDR1 MNHNY and CDR2 SVGAGI (reference sequence). The CDR3 has 13 amino acids. V shed 8 bases and J shed 7 bases, with 14 bases lying between them. The CDR3 sequence is CASCLGRGEKLFF. In nucleotides, the CDR3 is TGTGCCAGCTGCTTGGGTAGAGGTGAAAAACTGTTTTTT.

This clone has ten or more counts. The V and J genes are TRBV2 and TRBJ2-1; no definite D call. This CDR3 region has 16 residues. Looked up from germline, CDR1 is SNHLY and CDR2 is FYNNEI. V was trimmed by 2 bases and J by 2 bases, leaving 13 bases between them. The CDR3 DNA sequence: TGTGCCAGCAGTGAAAACCCCCAGAGCGCCTACAATGAGCAGTTCTTC. Translated, it gives CASSENPQSAYNEQFF.

The chain employs TRBV2 and TRBJ2-3, with 13 bases matching TRBD2. The V segment lost 3 bases and the J segment 0 bases; nucleotides outside the gene matches: 9. CDR1 and CDR2 from the germline V gene are SNHLY and FYNNEI. This CDR3 region has 19 residues. This chain's CDR3 is CASSEVGGLAGSSTDTQYF. The CDR3 DNA is TGTGCCAGCAGTGAGGTCGGGGGACTAGCGGGGTCTAGCACAGATACGCAGTATTTT.

The J gene is TRBJ1-5, the V gene TRBV6-5, with 10 positions matching TRBD1. Germline V CDR1 and CDR2: MNHEY, SVGAGI. The CDR3 sequence is 14 residues long. J lost 4 bases, V lost 5 bases, and 2 bases had no gene match. The chain's CDR3 is CASSRQGANQPQHF. CDR3 nucleotide sequence: TGTGCCAGCAGTCGACAGGGGGCTAATCAGCCCCAGCATTTT.

J is TRBJ2-7 and V is TRBV4-2; 13 nucleotides line up with TRBD2. This CDR3 comprises 16 residues. Germline loops: CDR1 LGHNA, CDR2 YNFKEQ. V lost 4 bases to trimming and J lost 2 bases; unmatched junction nucleotides: 5. The CDR3 sequence: CASSLGTSGAAYEQYF. CDR3 sequence (DNA): TGTGCCAGCAGCCTGGGGACTAGCGGGGCCGCCTACGAGCAGTACTTC.

J is TRBJ1-6 and V is TRBV30; 9 positions match TRBD1. J lost 10 bases, V lost 3 bases, and 7 bases had no gene match. There are 14 residues in the CDR3. CDR1 GTSNPN and CDR2 SVGIG come from the germline V gene (reference sequence). CDR3: CAWSRYRGRSPLHF. The CDR3 DNA sequence: TGTGCCTGGAGCCGCTACAGGGGGCGATCACCCCTCCACTTT.

This rearrangement joins TRBV4-1 to TRBJ2-4, with D unclear. V was clipped by 0 bases and J by 5 bases, with 11 bases between them. The CDR3 sequence is 15 residues long. Germline CDR1 and CDR2: MGHRA and YSYEKL. This chain's CDR3 is CASSQDSSHENIQYF. The DNA for the CDR3 is TGCGCCAGCAGCCAAGATAGCAGCCACGAAAACATTCAGTACTTC.

This clone was counted between two and nine times. The J gene is TRBJ2-2, the V gene TRBV2; D perhaps matches TRBD2 (6 bases). Germline V CDR1 and CDR2: SNHLY, FYNNEI. This CDR3 has 15 amino acids. V lost 6 bases, J lost 5 bases, and 16 bases lay in between. Here the CDR3 DNA reads TGTGCCAGCAGGGCGGTTCGGGGGAGGACCGGGGAGCTGTTTTTT. Amino acid sequence: CASRAVRGRTGELFF.

In this sample, this clone turned up once. V usage is TRBV3-1 (or the pseudogene TRBV3-2) and J usage is TRBJ2-1; 10 bases map to TRBD2. Per the germline V gene, CDR1 is LGHDT and CDR2 is YNNKEL (reference sequence). The CDR3 totals 18 residues. V gave up 9 bases and J gave up 2 bases; unmatched junction bases: 16. The CDR3 nucleotides read TGTGCCAGTGACACCACCACCAGGAGCGGGGGGGCCTACAATGAGCAGTTCTTC. Translation: CASDTTTRSGGAYNEQFF.

The CDR3 nucleotides are TGTGCCAGTAGAGGACAGGACCAAGAGACCCAGTACTTC. It specifies CASRGQDQETQYF. The chain links TRBV19 to TRBJ2-5; 7 positions match TRBD1. After removal of 6 bases from V and 0 bases from J, the junction contained 1 base not matched to a gene. CDR1 is LNHDA and CDR2 is SQIVND in the germline V gene (reference sequence). The CDR3 is made up of 13 amino acids.

The genes are TRBV4-2 and TRBJ2-5; 8 positions match TRBD2. The CDR3 loop spans 15 amino acids. With 3 bases clipped from V and 5 bases from J, the junction kept 8 bases outside the gene matches. CDR1 and CDR2 from the germline V gene are LGHNA and YNFKEQ. CDR3 DNA: TGTGCCAGCAGCCATACCCGGGGGGGGATGGAGACCCAGTACTTC. Residues: CASSHTRGGMETQYF.

The CDR3 DNA reads as TGTGCCAGCAGCTCTGAGGGACAGGGGGCAATACCCCAGCATTTT. This gives the protein CASSSEGQGAIPQHF. This chain connects TRBV7-9 to TRBJ1-5, with 12 bases lining up with TRBD1. The germline gives CDR1 SEHNR, CDR2 FQNEAQ (reference sequence). J lost 10 bases, V lost 4 bases, and 8 bases had no gene match. The CDR3 covers 15 residues.

The genes are TRBV11-2 and TRBJ2-2, with 9 bases that match TRBD1. Trimming at V came to 1 base and at J to 7 bases, leaving 4 bases not matched to a gene. Germline V gene lookup returns CDR1 SGHAT and CDR2 FQNNGV. This CDR3 contains 15 residues. The chain's CDR3 is CASSLVQGAIGELFF. The CDR3 DNA reads as TGTGCCAGCAGCTTAGTACAGGGGGCGATCGGGGAGCTGTTTTTT.

CDR3 protein: CASREGITDTQYF. In DNA form, the CDR3 reads TGCGCCAGTAGGGAGGGGATCACAGATACGCAGTATTTT. The chain has TRBV5-1 and TRBJ2-3, with TRBD2 identical over 7 bases. This CDR3 region has 13 residues. Germline-derived CDR1 and CDR2 are SGHRS and YFSETQ. V shed 8 bases, J shed 2 bases, and the junction held 5 bases outside the gene matches. The entire variable domain, with the rest obtained from reference TRBV5-1 and TRBJ2-3, is as follows: KAGVTQTPRYLIKTRGQQVTLSCSPISGHRSVSWYQQTPGQGLQFLFEYFSETQRNKGNFPGRFSGRQFSNSRSEMNVSTLELGDSALYLCASREGITDTQYFGPGTRLTVL.

The V and J genes are TRBV6-1 and TRBJ1-3; D remains unclear. The CDR3 sequence is 14 residues long. The germline CDR1 and CDR2 sequences are MNHNS and SASEGT. V lost 2 bases and J lost 7, with 12 bases in between. The CDR3 region has the DNA TGTGCCAGCAGTGAATATGACAATCCGAACACCATATATTTT. This sequence encodes CASSEYDNPNTIYF.

J is TRBJ1-4 and V is TRBV19; D remains unclear. V was pared by 6 bases and J by 7 bases, with 18 bases between. Germline CDR1 LNHDA, CDR2 SQIVND (reference sequence). The CDR3 runs to 15 residues. CDR3 DNA: TGTGCCAGTAGCAGCGCATCTTCGTCCGGTGAAAAACTGTTTTTT. Protein: CASSSASSSGEKLFF.

CDR3 protein: CAWSVGVLNTEAFF. The DNA for the CDR3 is TGTGCCTGGAGTGTAGGGGTCTTGAACACTGAAGCTTTCTTT. V usage is TRBV30 and J usage is TRBJ1-1, with D maybe TRBD1 (5 bases). Looked up from germline, CDR1 is GTSNPN and CDR2 is SVGIG (reference sequence). V was pared by 0 bases and J by 0 bases, with 8 bases between. The CDR3 loop spans 14 amino acids.

The genes are TRBV6-5 and TRBJ1-1; 7 bases are a match to TRBD1. With 8 bases clipped from V and 2 bases from J, the junction kept 5 bases outside the gene matches. CDR1 MNHEY and CDR2 SVGAGI come from the germline V gene. CDR3 size: 13 residues. The CDR3 region has the DNA TGTGCCAGCTCTCAGGGGGTCAACACTGAAGCTTTCTTT. Its protein is CASSQGVNTEAFF.

The rearrangement joins TRBV7-2 to TRBJ1-5, with D maybe TRBD1 (5 bases). Germline V lookup: CDR1 SGHTA, CDR2 FQGNSA. Trimming pared 1 base from V and 3 bases from J, leaving 10 bases between. The CDR3 contains 15 residues. CDR3 in amino acids: CASSLGTGLNQPQHF. In DNA form, the CDR3 reads TGTGCCAGCAGCTTAGGTACAGGCCTCAATCAGCCCCAGCATTTT.

This rearrangement joins TRBV5-6 to TRBJ1-6, with a weak D call TRBD1 (5 bases). Germline V gene data show CDR1 as SGHDT and CDR2 as YYEEEE. CDR3 length: 15 residues. The V end lost 0 bases, the J end lost 7 bases, and 11 bases lay between the germline ends. The CDR3 bases are TGTGCCAGCAGCTTGGCCCAGGGATCGAATTCACCCCTCCACTTT. As protein: CASSLAQGSNSPLHF.

The chain employs TRBV5-6 and TRBJ1-5; D is perhaps TRBD1 (6 bases). With 4 bases removed from V and 1 base from J, the gap between germline ends came to 12 bases. The CDR3 has 15 residues. CDR1 and CDR2 from the germline V gene are SGHDT and YYEEEE. As DNA, the CDR3 is TGTGCCAGCAGCAACTGGGGGCTGAGCAATCAGCCCCAGCATTTT. It codes for CASSNWGLSNQPQHF.

The chain joins TRBV29-1 to TRBJ1-5; 7 bases match TRBD1. Trimming took 3 bases from V and 6 from J; bases not matched to a gene: 5. Germline CDR1 reads SQVTM; CDR2 reads ANQGSEA. CDR3 length: 13 residues. The DNA for the CDR3 is TGCAGCGTTGATCAGGGGGACGGTCAGCCCCAGCATTTT. Translated: CSVDQGDGQPQHF.

The J gene is TRBJ2-3, the V gene TRBV5-1; TRBD2 matches 7 bases. Germline lookup yields CDR1 SGHRS and CDR2 YFSETQ. J lost 1 base, V lost 6 bases, and 5 bases had no gene match. The length of the CDR3 is 14 residues. CDR3 sequence (DNA): TGCGCCAGCACAGAGGCGGGGGGCACAGATACGCAGTATTTT. It encodes CASTEAGGTDTQYF.

The chain links TRBV7-3 to TRBJ1-1; D gene ambiguous. Trimming stripped 1 base from V and 1 base from J, with 4 bases between. The CDR3 totals 13 residues. CDR1 is SGHTA, CDR2 FQGTGA, per germline. CDR3 coding DNA: TGTGCCAGCAGCTTAAGGAGGAACACTGAAGCTTTCTTT. It codes for CASSLRRNTEAFF.

Notes on this clone: This CDR3 is also generated by other DNA sequences in the sample. The chain couples TRBV30 to TRBJ1-6; D is uncertain. Germline loops: CDR1 GTSNPN, CDR2 SVGIG (reference sequence). This CDR3 has 15 residues. Between the trimmed V and J ends, which lost 0 bases and 7 bases, there was a span of 13 bases. This CDR3 is CAWSVGGAGNSPLHF. Written as DNA, the CDR3 is TGTGCCTGGAGTGTCGGAGGCGCGGGAAATTCACCCCTCCACTTT.